This T cell receptor (beta chain) appears in the sequencing data of a study of identifying expanded T cells in peripheral blood. V lost 2 bases and J 7 bases, leaving 15 bases between the germline ends. This CDR3 is built from 15 residues. Germline V gives CDR1 MNHNS, CDR2 SASEGT. Data came from immunoSEQ multiplex PCR; TCRdb stores just in-frame clones and leaves some out. The sample gives some 96,000 clones, about 87% of which show up once; more than 5.5% is in the top ten. As regards this clone: Its antigen is not identified.

Study findings and constraints: Roughly 2-week clone count variance significantly increased as total template count grew.

V gene TRBV6-1 combines with J gene TRBJ1-5, with D perhaps TRBD1 (6 bases). The receptor's source is a person aged 18 to 70 in good health. Sequences were obtained from blood. The CDR3 is CASSESGGRIQPQHF. The CDR3 region has the DNA TGTGCCAGCAGTGAAAGTGGGGGGCGGATCCAGCCCCAGCATTTT.